The text below deals with one T cell receptor beta chain. This clone was detected a few times. Its target antigen remains unknown. Base qualities are not at hand, and no much larger clone is one base apart. CDR3 length: 15 amino acids, cysteine to phenylalanine. The DNA shown is the 45-base CDR3, in frame from base 1. From V the trimming removes 6 bases and from J it removes 6 bases, while the gene matches leave 10 bases of the junction unaccounted for. In the germline V gene, CDR1 corresponds to ENHRY and CDR2 to SYGVKD. A second Seattle source provided samples from volunteer blood donors who had recovered from COVID-19. Each collaborating institution followed its own protocols to collect whole blood in K2EDTA tubes. For TCRbeta analysis, collaborators shipped samples in one of three forms: frozen whole blood, isolated PBMCs, or DNA extracted from either of those sample types. This sample was taken from a study of blood T cell repertoires in COVID-19 (TCRdb year 2020). Regarding the research as a whole: The collaborator samples originated in the United States, Italy and Spain and spanned the acute and convalescent phases of COVID-19. Samples were obtained from the ongoing ImmuneRACE study (first 160 participants) and from roughly 1,300 subjects provided by 6 global collaborators. The repertoires were released in a freely available public database meant as a resource for research on the immune response to SARS-CoV-2. The prospective study material was composed of cDNA or gDNA derived from T cells, B-cell-depleted T cells, or PBMCs. Nearly every sample came with metadata listing a de-identified subject ID, COVID-19 status, age in years and sex. Where available, HLA class I and class II types were obtained from metadata supplied by the sample provider rather than from assay-based typing. Subjects who had been exposed to COVID-19, were actively infected with it, or had recovered from it provided the deeply sampled blood TCRbeta repertoires that made up the dataset.

The immunoSEQ Assay, a bias-controlled multiplex PCR, was used to amplify TCRbeta CDR3 regions from genomic DNA. For the original study's pipeline: The number of nucleated cells in each sample was estimated from the amplification of reference gene primers within the assay. To quantify the absolute abundance of each unique TCRbeta CDR3 rearrangement, sequence reads were collapsed and filtered. For each sample, productive Simpson clonality was calculated by taking the square root of Simpson's diversity index across productive rearrangements. As stored in TCRdb, this immuneACCESS dataset retains in-frame rearrangements with V and J assigned. A fraction of the clones does not appear; measured against another copy, unresolved V genes explain less than half of the discrepancy, and the remainder lacks a known reason. V and J calls and clone size follow that table, whereas D and trimming were derived from the DNA. The sample has around 260,000 clones on record, about 87% of them singletons. Roughly 1.6% of the sample comes from the top ten.

Overall study results and their limits: The amount of clinical and demographic metadata varied by source and participant and was provided uncurated.

The sequencing input was peripheral blood. The clonotype originates from a woman between 40 and 55 years old who had recovered from COVID-19. The rearrangement joined TRBV10-3 to TRBJ2-2, and 7 junction bases match TRBD2. Here is the DNA: TGTGCCATCAGGGGGAGGGAAGGGGTCTCCGGGGAGCTGTTTTTT. Its protein reads: CAIRGREGVSGELFF.